This entry concerns a single T cell receptor (beta chain). Clones were read by immunoSEQ multiplex PCR, and TCRdb kept only the in-frame ones, dropping some. The table shows 170,000 or so clones, with approximately 80% occurring only once. The data belong to a study of blood T cell repertoires in COVID-19. The CDR3 covers 12 residues. The V and J ends lost 10 bases and 4 bases respectively, with 13 bases between them. Per the germline V gene, CDR1 is MNHEY and CDR2 is SVGAGI. The participants were between roughly 18 and 90 years old and came from about two dozen US areas. Participant reports of clinical history set cohort assignment. Donors in Cohort 3 counted as recovered after two negative PCRs, clearance, or symptom resolution.

The chain uses TRBV6-5 and TRBJ1-2, with D possibly being TRBD1 (6 bases). The specimen was PBMCs or T cells enriched from blood (not recorded which). The origin of this receptor is a woman aged 45-59 years who had recovered from COVID-19. The CDR3 loop is CANQGDIYGYTF. For the CDR3, the DNA is TGTGCCAATCAAGGGGACATCTATGGCTACACCTTC.